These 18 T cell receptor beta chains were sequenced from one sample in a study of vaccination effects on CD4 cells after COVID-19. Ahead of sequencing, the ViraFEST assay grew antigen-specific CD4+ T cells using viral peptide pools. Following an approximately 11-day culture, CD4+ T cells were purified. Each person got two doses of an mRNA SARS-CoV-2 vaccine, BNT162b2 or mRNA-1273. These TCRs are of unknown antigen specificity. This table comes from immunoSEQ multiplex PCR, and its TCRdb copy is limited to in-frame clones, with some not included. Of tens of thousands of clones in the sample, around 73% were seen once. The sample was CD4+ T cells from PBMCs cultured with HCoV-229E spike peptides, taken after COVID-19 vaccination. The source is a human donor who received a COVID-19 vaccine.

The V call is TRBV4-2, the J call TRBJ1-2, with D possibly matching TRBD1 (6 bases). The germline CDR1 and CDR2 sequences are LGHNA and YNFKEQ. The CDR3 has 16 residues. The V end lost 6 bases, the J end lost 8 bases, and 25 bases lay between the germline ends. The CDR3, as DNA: TGTGCCAGCAGGGCTAACTCGGGACAACAATCGGTAGGCTACACCTTC. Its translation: CASRANSGQQSVGYTF.

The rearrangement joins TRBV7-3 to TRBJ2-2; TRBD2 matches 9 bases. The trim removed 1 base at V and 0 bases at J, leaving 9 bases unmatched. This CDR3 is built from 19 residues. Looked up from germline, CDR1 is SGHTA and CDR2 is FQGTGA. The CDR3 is CASSLRGSGGQTNTGELFF. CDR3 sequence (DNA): TGTGCCAGCAGCTTAAGAGGTAGCGGGGGTCAGACGAACACCGGGGAGCTGTTTTTT.

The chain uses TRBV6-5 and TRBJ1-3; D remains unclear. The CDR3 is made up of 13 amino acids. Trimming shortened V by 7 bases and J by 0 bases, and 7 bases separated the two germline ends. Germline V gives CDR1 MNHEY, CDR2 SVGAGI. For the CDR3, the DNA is TGTGCCAGCAAGATAAGCTCTGGAAACACCATATATTTT. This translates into CASKISSGNTIYF.

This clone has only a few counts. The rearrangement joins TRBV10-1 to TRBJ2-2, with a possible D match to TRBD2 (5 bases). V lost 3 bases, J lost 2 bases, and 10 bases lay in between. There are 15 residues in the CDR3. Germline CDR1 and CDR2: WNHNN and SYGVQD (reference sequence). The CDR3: CASSDRTRNTGELFF. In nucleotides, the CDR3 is TGCGCCAGCAGTGACCGGACTCGAAACACCGGGGAGCTGTTTTTT.

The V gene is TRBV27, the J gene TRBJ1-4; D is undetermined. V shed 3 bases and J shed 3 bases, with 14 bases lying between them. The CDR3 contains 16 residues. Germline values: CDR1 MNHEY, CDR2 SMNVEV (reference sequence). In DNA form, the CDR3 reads TGTGCCAGCAGTTTCATACGGAGTCAGGCTAATGAAAAACTGTTTTTT. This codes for CASSFIRSQANEKLFF.

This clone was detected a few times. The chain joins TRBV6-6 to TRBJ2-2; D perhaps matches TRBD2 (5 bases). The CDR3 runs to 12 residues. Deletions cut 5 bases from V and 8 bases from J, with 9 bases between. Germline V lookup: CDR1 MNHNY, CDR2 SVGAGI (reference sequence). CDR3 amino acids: CASSRLQGELFF. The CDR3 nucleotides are TGTGCCAGCAGTCGACTACAGGGGGAGCTGTTTTTT.

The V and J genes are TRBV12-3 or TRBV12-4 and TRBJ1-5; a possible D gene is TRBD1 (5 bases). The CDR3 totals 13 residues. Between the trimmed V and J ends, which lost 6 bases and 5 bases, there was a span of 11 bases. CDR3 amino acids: CASRNWGDQPQHF. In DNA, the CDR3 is TGTGCCAGCAGAAATTGGGGGGATCAGCCCCAGCATTTT.

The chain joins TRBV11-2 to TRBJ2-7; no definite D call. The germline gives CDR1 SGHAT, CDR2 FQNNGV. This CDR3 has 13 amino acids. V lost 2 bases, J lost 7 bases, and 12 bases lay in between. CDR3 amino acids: CASSLYPSHEQYV. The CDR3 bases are TGTGCCAGCAGCTTATATCCCTCCCATGAGCAGTACGTC.

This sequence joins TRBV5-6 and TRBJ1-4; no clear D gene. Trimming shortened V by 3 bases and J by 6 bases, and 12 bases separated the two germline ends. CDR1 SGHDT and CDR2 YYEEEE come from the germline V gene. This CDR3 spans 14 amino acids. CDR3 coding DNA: TGTGCCAGCAGCTCGTATAGCCCCGATGAAAAACTGTTTTTT. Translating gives CASSSYSPDEKLFF.

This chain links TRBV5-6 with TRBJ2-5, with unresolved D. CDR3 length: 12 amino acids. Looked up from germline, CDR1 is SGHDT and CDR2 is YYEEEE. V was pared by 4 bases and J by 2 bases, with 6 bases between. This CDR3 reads CASSQPQETQYF. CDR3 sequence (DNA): TGTGCCAGCAGCCAGCCGCAAGAGACCCAGTACTTC.

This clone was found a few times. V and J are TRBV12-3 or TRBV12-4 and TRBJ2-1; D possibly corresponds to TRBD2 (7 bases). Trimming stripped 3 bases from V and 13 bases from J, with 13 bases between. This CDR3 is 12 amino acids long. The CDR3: CASSFGRTAQFF. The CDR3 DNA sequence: TGTGCCAGCAGTTTCGGGAGGACAGCCCAGTTCTTC.

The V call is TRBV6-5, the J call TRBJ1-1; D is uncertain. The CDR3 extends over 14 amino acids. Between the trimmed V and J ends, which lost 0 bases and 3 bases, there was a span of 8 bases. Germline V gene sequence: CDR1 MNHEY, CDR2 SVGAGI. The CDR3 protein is CASSYSGGDTEAFF. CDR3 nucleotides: TGTGCCAGCAGTTACTCGGGCGGGGACACTGAAGCTTTCTTT.

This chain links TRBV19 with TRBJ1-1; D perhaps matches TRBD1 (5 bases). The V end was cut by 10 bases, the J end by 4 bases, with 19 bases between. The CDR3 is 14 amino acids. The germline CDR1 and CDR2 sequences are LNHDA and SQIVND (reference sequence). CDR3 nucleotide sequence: TGTGCCACCGGGACGGAGGTACGGGGCACTGAAGCTTTCTTT. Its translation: CATGTEVRGTEAFF.

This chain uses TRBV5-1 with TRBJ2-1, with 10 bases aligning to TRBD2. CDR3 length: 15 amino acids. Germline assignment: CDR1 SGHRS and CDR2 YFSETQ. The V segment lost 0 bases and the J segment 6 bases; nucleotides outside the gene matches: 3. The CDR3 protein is CASSLGSGGLNEQFF. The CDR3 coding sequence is TGCGCCAGCAGCTTGGGTAGCGGGGGGCTCAATGAGCAGTTCTTC. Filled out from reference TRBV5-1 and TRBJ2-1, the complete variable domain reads KAGVTQTPRYLIKTRGQQVTLSCSPISGHRSVSWYQQTPGQGLQFLFEYFSETQRNKGNFPGRFSGRQFSNSRSEMNVSTLELGDSALYLCASSLGSGGLNEQFFGPGTRLTVL.

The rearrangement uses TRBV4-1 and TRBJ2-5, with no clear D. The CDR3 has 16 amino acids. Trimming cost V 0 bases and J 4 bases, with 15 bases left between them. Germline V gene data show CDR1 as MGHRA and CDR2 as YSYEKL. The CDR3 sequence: CASSQDGPKGPETQYF. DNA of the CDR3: TGCGCCAGCAGCCAAGATGGGCCGAAAGGGCCAGAGACCCAGTACTTC.

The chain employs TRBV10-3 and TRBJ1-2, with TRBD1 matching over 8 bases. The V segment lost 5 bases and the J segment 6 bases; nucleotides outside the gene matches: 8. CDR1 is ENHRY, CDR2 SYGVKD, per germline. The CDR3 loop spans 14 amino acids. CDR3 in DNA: TGTGCCATCAGTCAATACAGGGGGGAGAATGGCTACACCTTC. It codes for CAISQYRGENGYTF.

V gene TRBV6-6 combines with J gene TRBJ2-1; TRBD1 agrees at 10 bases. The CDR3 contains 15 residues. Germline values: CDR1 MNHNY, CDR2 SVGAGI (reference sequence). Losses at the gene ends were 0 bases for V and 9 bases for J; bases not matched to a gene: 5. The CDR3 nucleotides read TGTGCCAGCAGTTACTCCCGACAGGGGGCTAGTGAGCAGTTCTTC. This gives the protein CASSYSRQGASEQFF.

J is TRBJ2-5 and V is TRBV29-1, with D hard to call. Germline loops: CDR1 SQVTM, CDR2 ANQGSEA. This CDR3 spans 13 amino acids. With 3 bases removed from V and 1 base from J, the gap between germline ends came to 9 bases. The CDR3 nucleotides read TGCAGCGTTGATTCCAGAAGCCAAGAGACCCAGTACTTC. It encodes CSVDSRSQETQYF.